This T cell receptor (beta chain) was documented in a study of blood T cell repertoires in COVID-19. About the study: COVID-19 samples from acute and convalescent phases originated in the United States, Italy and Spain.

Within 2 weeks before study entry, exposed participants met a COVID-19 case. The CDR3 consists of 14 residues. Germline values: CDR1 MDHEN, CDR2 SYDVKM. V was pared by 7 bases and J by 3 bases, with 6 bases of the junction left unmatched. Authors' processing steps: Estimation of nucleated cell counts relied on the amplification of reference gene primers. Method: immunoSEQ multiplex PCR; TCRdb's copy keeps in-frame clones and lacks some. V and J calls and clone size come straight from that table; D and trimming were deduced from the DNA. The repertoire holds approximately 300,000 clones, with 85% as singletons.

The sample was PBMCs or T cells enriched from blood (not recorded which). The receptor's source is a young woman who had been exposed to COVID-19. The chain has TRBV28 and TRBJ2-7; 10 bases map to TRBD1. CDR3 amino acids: CASKIGDRGYEQYF. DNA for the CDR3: TGTGCCAGCAAGATTGGGGACAGGGGCTACGAGCAGTACTTC. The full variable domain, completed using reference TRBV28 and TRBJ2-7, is DVKVTQSSRYLVKRTGEKVFLECVQDMDHENMFWYRQDPGLGLRLIYFSYDVKMKEKGDIPEGYSVSREKKERFSLILESASTNQTSMYLCASKIGDRGYEQYFGPGTRLTVT.